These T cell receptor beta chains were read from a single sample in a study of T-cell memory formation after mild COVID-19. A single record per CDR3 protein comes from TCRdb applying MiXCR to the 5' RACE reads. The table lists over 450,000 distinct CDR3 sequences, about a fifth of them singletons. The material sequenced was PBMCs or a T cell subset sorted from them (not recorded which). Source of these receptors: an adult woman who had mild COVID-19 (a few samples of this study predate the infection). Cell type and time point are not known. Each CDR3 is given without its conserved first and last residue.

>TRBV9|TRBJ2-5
ASSVGGGPRETQY
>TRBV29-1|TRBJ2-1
SVSTGSSYNEQF
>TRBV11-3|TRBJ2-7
ASSRRQEGTYEQY
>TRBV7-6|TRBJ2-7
ASSLELAGSSGQY
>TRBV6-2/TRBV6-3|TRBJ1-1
ASTLMGGTTEAF
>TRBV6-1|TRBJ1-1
ATLTDLNTEAF
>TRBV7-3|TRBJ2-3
ASSLSQGGSTDTQY
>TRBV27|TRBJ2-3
ASSFSFRGRTDTQY
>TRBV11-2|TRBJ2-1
ASSPFGGEYNEQF
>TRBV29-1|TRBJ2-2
SVWGLGTGELF
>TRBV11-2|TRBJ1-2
ASSLAVGSLYGYT
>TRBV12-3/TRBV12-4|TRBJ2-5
ASSPRRGAETQY
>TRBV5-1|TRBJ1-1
ASSLEGGRGGMNTEAF
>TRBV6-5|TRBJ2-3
ASSPPLGSGSTDTQY
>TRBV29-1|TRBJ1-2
SVEGQGAGFSGYT
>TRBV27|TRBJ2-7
ASRSSGSHEQY
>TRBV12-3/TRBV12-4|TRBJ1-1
ASTYQGSTEAF
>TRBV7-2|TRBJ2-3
ASSLSGAGTQY
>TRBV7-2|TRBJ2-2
ASSPVGGNPGELF
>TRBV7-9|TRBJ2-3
ASSLASGTDTQY
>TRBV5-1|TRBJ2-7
ASSGPGQGAYEQY
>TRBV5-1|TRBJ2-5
ASSWGSEQETQY
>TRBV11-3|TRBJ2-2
ASSLGALNTGELF
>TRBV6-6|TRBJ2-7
ASTYPGLAGGPSHEQY
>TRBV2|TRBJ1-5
ASSEWSGQALISQPQH
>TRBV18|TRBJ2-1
ASSPLAGGREQF
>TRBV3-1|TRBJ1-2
ASSQEGSPGLTGYT
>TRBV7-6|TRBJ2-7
ASSPTVPRTVHEQY
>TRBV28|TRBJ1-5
ASSSSGQGSGQPQH
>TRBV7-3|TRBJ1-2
ASSLGPANYGYT
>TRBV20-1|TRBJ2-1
SALHSSGGNEQF
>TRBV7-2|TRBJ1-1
ASAVSGRGTEAF
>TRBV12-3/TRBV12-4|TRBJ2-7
ASSLDQGVYNEQY
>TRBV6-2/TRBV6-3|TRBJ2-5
ASSWTPRETQY
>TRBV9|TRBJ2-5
ASSVEGKEAQY
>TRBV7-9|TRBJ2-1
ASSPGTSYNEQF
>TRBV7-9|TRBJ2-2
ASSDRDRANTGELF
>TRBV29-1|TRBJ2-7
SAGTRDVDEQY
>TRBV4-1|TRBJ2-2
ASSQAGTGELF
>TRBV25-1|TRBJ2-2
ASSGFQGRDTGELF
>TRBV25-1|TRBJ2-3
ASSPITDTQY
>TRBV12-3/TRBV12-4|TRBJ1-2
ASRNYGVEGGYT
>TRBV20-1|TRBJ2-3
SARGTIRNTDTQY
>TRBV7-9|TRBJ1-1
ASSSTGRF
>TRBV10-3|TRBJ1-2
AISDSGNYGYT
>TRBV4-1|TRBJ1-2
ASSQGAGGGRLAIPYGYT
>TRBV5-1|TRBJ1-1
ASSFAQGVGYTEAF
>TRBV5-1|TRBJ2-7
ASSPAHGTGEDEQY
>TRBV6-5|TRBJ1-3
ASSYSRVMGLSGNTIY
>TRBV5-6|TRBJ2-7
ASSLTPDSSYEQY
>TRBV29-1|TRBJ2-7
SVGTGRLGEQY
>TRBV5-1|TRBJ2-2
ASSLTSGGAFLTGELF
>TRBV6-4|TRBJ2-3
ASSPGTSGSPGTDTQY